This record concerns one T cell receptor beta chain sequence. This receptor's antigen is unknown. No base-level quality is on record; no much larger clone is a single base apart. This entry comes from a study of blood T cell repertoires in COVID-19 (TCRdb year 2020). The study in broad terms: The collaborator samples originated in the United States, Italy and Spain and spanned the acute and convalescent phases of COVID-19. The samples were drawn from the first 160 participants of the ongoing ImmuneRACE study and from more than 1,000 subjects provided by 6 global collaborators. The repertoires were released in a freely available public database intended as a resource for research on the immune response to SARS-CoV-2. Subjects who had been exposed to COVID-19, were actively infected with it, or had recovered from it provided the deeply sampled blood TCRbeta repertoires that made up the dataset. The material from the prospective study consisted of cDNA or gDNA derived from T cells, B-cell-depleted T cells, or PBMCs. Sample metadata almost always included a de-identified subject ID, COVID-19 status, age in years and sex. Where HLA class I and class II types were available, the types were taken from metadata supplied by the sample provider, not from assay-based typing.

V and J are trimmed by 4 bases and 2 bases, and the gene matches miss 7 bases of the junction. The CDR3 starts with the cysteine, ends with the phenylalanine, and has 17 residues. This entry keeps only the CDR3 DNA: 51 bases, framed from base 1. From the germline V gene, CDR1 is SGHTA and CDR2 is FQGNSA. Results and caveats for the whole study, not just this receptor: Clinical and demographic metadata were provided uncurated, with the amount varying by source and participant.

Participants in the prospective study were aged roughly 18 to 100 years, lived in 20 to 30 United States geographic areas, and enrolled through a virtual design. In the prospective study, participants were assigned to cohorts based on the clinical history participants reported in a screening survey and a study questionnaire. In the prospective study, mobile phlebotomists collected whole blood, serum and a nasopharyngeal or oropharyngeal swab from each participant. Over an approximately 2-month period, participants in the prospective study had the option of providing additional blood draws and questionnaires. Before DNA extraction, blood samples from the prospective study were shipped at room temperature or frozen. TCRbeta CDR3 regions were amplified from genomic DNA using the immunoSEQ Assay, a bias-controlled multiplex PCR. The original methods were these. Nucleated cell counts per sample were estimated from amplification of reference gene primers within the assay. To quantify the absolute abundance of each unique TCRbeta CDR3 rearrangement, sequence reads were collapsed and filtered. For each sample, productive Simpson clonality was calculated by taking the square root of Simpson's diversity index across productive rearrangements. In its TCRdb copy, this immuneACCESS table keeps in-frame sequences only and misses some clones. Where compared with another copy, unresolved V genes explain less than half of these, and the others have no known cause. V and J calls and clone size are as listed in that table; D and trimming were resolved from the DNA. The sample profile shows around 280,000 clones; 90% of them were found once. The top ten clones comprise roughly 1.6% of the sample.

Material: PBMCs or T cells enriched from blood (not recorded which). This clonotype was sampled from a woman aged 18-29 years with acute COVID-19. The rearranged segments are TRBV7-2 and TRBJ2-6, with 8 junctional bases fitting TRBD1. The sequenced DNA is TGTGCCAGCAGCTCCCCGGACAGGGTAGCTGGGGCCAACGTCCTGACTTTC. It translates as CASSSPDRVAGANVLTF.